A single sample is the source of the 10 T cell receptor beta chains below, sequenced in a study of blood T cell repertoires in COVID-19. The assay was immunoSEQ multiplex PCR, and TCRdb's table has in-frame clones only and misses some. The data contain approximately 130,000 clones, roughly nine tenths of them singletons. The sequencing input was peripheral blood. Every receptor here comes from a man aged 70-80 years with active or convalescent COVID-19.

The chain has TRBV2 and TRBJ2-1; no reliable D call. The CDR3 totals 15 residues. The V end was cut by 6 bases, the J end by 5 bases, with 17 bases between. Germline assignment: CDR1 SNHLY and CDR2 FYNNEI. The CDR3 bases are TGTGCCAGCAGCACCCTAGTGTCGCCGAACAATGAGCAGTTCTTC. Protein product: CASSTLVSPNNEQFF.

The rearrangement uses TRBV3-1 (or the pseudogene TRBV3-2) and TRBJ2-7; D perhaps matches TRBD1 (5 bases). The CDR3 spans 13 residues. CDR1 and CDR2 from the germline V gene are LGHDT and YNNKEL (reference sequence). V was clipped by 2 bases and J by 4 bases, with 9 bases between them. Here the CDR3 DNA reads TGTGCCAGCAGCCAACAGACAGCGTACGAGCAGTACTTC. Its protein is CASSQQTAYEQYF.

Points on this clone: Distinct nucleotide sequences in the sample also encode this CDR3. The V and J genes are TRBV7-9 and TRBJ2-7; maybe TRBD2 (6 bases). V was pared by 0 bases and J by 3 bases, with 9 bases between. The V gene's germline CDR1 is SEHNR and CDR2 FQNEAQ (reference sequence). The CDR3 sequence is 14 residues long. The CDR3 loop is CASSLAGGSYEQYF. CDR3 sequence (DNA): TGTGCCAGCAGCTTAGCGGGAGGAAGCTACGAGCAGTACTTC.

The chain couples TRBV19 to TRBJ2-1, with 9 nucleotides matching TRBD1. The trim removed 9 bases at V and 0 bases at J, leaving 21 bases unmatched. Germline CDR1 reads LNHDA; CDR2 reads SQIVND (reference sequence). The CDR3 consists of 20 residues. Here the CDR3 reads CASQDRGGSRSTSSYNEQFF. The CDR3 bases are TGTGCCAGCCAAGACAGGGGGGGGTCACGGTCAACCAGCTCCTACAATGAGCAGTTCTTC.

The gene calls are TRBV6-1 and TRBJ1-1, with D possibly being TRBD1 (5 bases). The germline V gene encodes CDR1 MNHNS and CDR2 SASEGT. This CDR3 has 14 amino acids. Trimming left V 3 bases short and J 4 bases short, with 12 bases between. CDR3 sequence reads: CASSDRVGGTEAFF. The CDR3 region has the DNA TGTGCCAGCAGTGACAGGGTCGGGGGCACTGAAGCTTTCTTT.

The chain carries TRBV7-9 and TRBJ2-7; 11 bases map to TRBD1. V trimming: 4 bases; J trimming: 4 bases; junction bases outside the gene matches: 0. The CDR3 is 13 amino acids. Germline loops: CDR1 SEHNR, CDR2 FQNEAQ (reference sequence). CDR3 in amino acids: CASSWDRGYEQYF. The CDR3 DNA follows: TGTGCCAGCAGCTGGGACAGGGGGTACGAGCAGTACTTC.

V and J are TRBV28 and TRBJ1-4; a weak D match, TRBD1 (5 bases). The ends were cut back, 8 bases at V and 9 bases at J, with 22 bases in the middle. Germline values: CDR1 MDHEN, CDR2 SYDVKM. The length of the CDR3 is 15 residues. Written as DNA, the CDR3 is TGTGCCAGCCGGGGGGGGGAAGTGGAGAGGAAAAAACTGTTTTTT. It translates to CASRGGEVERKKLFF.

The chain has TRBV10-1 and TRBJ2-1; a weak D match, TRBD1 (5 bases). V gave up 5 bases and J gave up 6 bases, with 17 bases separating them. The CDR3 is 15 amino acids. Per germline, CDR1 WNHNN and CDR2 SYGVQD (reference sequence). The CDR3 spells CASSSRAVASNEQFF. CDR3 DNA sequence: TGCGCCAGCAGTTCCAGGGCCGTAGCCAGCAATGAGCAGTTCTTC.

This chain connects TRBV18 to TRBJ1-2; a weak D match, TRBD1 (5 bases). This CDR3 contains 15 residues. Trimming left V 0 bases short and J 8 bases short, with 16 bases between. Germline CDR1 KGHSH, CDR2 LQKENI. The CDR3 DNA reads TGTGCCAGCTCACCACCGTTAAGCAGGGCGCTGGGCTACACCTTC. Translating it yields CASSPPLSRALGYTF.

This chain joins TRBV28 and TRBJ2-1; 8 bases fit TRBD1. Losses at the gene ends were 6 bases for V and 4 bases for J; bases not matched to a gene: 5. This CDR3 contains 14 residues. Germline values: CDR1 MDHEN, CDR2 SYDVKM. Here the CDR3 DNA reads TGTGCCAGCAGCACCGGGACAGGTTACAATGAGCAGTTCTTC. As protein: CASSTGTGYNEQFF.